Given below is one T cell receptor (beta chain) in context. Its antigen is undetermined. This entry comes from a study of T-cell memory formation after mild COVID-19. About the research overall: Largely donor-specific TCR clusters were found.

The CDR3 covers 15 residues. Germline V gene data show CDR1 as SGHNT and CDR2 as YYREEE (reference sequence). Trimming shortened V by 3 bases and J by 1 base, and 14 bases separated the two germline ends. MiXCR, applied by TCRdb to the 5' RACE reads, yields one record per CDR3 protein. The repertoire holds over 400,000 distinct CDR3 sequences, with 23% as singletons. Overall study findings and caveats: Contracting CD4+ clones lay largely in CM and EM, with CD8+ ones residing in EMRA. A second wave of clones peaked on day 37, and their SARS-CoV-2 specificity went unconfirmed.

Sequenced: PBMCs or a T cell subset sorted from them (not recorded which). The TCR originated in an adult woman who had mild COVID-19 (a few samples of this study predate the infection). Cell type and time point are not known. J is TRBJ2-7 and V is TRBV5-4; no definite D call. CDR3 residues: CASSSDPGGSYEQYF. The CDR3 DNA reads as TGTGCCAGCAGCTCAGACCCGGGCGGTTCCTACGAGCAGTACTTC.